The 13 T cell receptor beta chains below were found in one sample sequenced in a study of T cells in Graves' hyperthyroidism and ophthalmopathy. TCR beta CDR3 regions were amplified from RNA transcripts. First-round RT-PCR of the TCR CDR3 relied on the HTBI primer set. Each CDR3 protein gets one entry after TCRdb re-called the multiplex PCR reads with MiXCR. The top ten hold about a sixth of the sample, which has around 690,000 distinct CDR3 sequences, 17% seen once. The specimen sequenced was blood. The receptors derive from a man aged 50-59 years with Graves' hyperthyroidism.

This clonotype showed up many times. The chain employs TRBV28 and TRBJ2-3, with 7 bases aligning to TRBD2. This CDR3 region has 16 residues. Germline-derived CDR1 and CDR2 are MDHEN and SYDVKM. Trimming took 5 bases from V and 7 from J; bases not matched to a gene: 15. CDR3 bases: TGTGCCAGCAGTGTCCAGATCCCGGGAGGCCGACATACGCAGTATTTT. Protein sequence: CASSVQIPGGRHTQYF.

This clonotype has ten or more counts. CDR3 residues: CASSLGNSPLHF. The CDR3 nucleotides are TGTGCCAGCAGTTTGGGTAATTCACCCCTCCACTTT. The chain employs TRBV12-3 or TRBV12-4 and TRBJ1-6; D unresolved. There are 12 residues in the CDR3. The V and J ends lost 3 bases and 6 bases respectively, with 3 bases between them.

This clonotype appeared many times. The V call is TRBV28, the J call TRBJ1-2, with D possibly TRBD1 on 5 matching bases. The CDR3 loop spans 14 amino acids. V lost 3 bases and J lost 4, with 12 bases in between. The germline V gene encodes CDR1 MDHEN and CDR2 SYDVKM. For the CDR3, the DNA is TGTGCCAGCAGTTTTGGCAGGGACCCCTATGGCTACACCTTC. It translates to CASSFGRDPYGYTF.

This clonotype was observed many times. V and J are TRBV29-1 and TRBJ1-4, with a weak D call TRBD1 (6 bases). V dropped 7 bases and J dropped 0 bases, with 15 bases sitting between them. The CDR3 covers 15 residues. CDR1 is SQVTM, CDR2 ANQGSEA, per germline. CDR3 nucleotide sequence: TGCAGCGCCCTTACAGGGTCGGCAACTAATGAAAAACTGTTTTTT. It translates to CSALTGSATNEKLFF.

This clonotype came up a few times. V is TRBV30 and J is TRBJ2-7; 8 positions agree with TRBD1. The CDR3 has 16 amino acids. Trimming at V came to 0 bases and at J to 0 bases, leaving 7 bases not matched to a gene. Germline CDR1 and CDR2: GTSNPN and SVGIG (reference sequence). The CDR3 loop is CAWSVQGAPFSYEQYF. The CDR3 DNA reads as TGTGCCTGGAGTGTCCAGGGGGCACCATTCTCCTACGAGCAGTACTTC.

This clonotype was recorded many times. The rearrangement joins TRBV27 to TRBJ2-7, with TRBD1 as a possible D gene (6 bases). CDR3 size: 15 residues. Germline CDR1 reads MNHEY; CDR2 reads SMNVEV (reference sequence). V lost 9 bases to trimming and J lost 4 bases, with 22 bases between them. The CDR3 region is CASSLNRDNTYEQYF. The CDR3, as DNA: TGTGCCAGTTCCTTAAACCGGGACAATACTTACGAGCAGTACTTC.

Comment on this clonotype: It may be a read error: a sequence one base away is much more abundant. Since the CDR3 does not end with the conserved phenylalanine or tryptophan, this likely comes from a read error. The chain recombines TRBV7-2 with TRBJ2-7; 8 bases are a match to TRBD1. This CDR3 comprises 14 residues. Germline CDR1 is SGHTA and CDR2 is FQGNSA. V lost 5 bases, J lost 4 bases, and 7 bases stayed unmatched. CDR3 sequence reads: CASSIGQGQYEQYL. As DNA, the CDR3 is TGTGCCAGCAGCATCGGACAGGGTCAGTACGAGCAGTACCTC.

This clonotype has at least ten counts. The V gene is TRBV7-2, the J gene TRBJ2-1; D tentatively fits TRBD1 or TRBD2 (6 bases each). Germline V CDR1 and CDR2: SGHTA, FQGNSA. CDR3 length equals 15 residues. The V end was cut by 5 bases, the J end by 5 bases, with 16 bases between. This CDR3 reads CASSDKEGGNNEQFF. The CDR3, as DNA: TGTGCCAGCAGCGACAAAGAGGGGGGAAACAATGAGCAGTTCTTC.

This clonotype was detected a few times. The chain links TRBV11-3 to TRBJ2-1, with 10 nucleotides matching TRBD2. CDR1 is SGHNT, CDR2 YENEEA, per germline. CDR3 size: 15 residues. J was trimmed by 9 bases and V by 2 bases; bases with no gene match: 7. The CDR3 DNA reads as TGTGCCAGCAGCTTAAGTTCTAGCGGGAGCAGTGAGCAGTTCTTC. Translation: CASSLSSSGSSEQFF.

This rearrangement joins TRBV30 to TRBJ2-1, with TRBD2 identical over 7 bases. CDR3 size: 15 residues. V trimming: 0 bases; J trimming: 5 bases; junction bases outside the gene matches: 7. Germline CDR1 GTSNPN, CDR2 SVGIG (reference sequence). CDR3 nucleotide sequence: TGTGCCTGGAGTGTACGTGGCGGGAGTCACAATGAGCAGTTCTTC. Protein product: CAWSVRGGSHNEQFF.

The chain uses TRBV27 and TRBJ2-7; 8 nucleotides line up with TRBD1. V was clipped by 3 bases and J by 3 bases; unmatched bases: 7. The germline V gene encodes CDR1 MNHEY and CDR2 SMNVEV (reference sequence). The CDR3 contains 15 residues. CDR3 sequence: CASSFWTGSYYEQYF. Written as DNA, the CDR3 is TGTGCCAGCAGTTTTTGGACAGGGTCTTACTACGAGCAGTACTTC.

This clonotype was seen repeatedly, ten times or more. The CDR3 loop reads CSARDSAGAASYNEQFF. The CDR3 DNA reads as TGCAGTGCTAGAGATTCTGCTGGGGCTGCGTCCTACAATGAGCAGTTCTTC. This chain links TRBV20-1 with TRBJ2-1, with TRBD1 as a possible D gene (5 bases). The CDR3 has 17 amino acids. V lost 0 bases to trimming and J lost 1 base, with 16 bases between them. CDR1 is DFQATT and CDR2 is SNEGSKA in the germline V gene (reference sequence).

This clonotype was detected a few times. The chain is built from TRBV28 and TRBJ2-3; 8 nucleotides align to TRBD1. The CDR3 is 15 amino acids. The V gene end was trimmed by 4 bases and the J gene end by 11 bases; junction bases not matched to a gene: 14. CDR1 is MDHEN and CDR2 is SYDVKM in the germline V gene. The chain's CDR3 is CASSSGQTGAGGQYF. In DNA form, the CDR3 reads TGTGCCAGCAGTTCAGGCCAGACAGGGGCTGGCGGGCAGTATTTT.